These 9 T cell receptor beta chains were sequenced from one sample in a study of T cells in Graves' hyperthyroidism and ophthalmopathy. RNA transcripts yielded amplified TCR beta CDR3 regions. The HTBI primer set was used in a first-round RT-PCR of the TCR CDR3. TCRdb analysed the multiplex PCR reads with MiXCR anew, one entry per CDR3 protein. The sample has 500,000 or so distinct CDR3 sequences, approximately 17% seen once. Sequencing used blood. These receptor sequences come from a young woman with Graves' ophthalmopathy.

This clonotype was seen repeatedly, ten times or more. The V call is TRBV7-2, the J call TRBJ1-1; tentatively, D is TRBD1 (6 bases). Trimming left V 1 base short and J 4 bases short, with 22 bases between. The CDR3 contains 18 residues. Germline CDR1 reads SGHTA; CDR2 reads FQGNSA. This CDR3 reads CASSLVSSGVWLSTEAFF. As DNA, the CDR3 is TGTGCCAGCAGCTTAGTATCGTCAGGGGTATGGTTATCCACTGAAGCTTTCTTT.

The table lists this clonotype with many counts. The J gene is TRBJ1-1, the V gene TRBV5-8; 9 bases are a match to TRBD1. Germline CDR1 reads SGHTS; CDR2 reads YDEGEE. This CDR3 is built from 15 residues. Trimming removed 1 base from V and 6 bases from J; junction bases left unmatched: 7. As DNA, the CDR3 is TGTGCCAGCAGCTTGAGGCGACAGGGGGGCGCTGAAGCTTTCTTT. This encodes CASSLRRQGGAEAFF.

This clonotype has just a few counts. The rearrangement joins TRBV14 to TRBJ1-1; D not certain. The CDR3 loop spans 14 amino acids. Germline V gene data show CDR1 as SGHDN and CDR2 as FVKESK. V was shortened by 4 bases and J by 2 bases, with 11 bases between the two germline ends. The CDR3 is CASSLLPPNTEAFF. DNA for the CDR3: TGTGCCAGCAGCCTCCTCCCACCCAACACTGAAGCTTTCTTT.

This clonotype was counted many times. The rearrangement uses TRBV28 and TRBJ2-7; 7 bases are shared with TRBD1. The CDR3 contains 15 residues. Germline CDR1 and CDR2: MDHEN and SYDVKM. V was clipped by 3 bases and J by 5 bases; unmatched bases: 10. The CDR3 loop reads CASSLNPDRVNEQYF. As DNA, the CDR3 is TGTGCCAGCAGTTTGAACCCCGACAGGGTTAACGAGCAGTACTTC.

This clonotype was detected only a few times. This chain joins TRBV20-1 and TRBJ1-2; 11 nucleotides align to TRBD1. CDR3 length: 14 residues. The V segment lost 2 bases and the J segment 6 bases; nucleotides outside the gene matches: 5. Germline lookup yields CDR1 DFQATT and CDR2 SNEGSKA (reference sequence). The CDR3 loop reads CSARPDRGRDGYTF. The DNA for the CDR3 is TGCAGTGCTAGACCGGACAGGGGGCGGGATGGCTACACCTTC.

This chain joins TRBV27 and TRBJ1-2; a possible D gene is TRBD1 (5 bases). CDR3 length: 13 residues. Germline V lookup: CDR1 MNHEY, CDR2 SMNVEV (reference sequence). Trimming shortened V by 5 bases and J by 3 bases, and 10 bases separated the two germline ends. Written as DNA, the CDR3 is TGTGCCAGCAGTATGAGACAGTACTATGGCTACACCTTC. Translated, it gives CASSMRQYYGYTF.

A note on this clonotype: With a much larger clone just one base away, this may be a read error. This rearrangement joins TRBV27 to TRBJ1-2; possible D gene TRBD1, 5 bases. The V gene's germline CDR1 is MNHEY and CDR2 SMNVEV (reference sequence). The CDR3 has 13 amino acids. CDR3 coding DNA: TGTGCCACCAGTGGCGCGGGACTACTCGGCTACACCTTC. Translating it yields CATSGAGLLGYTF.

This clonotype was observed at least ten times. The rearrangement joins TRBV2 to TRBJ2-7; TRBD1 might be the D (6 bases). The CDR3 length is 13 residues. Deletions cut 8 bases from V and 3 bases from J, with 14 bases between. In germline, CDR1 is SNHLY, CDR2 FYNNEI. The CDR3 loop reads CASLRDNHYEQYF. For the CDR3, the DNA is TGTGCCAGCCTCCGGGACAACCACTACGAGCAGTACTTC.

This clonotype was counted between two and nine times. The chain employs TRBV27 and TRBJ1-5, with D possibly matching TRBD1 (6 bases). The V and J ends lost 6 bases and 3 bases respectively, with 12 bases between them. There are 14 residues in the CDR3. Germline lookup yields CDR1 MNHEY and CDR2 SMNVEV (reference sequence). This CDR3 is CASRGGPINQPQHF. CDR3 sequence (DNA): TGTGCCAGCAGGGGGGGGCCTATCAATCAGCCCCAGCATTTT.